The 23 T cell receptor beta chains presented below share a single source sample, sequenced in a study of T cells in Graves' hyperthyroidism and ophthalmopathy. Amplification yielded TCR beta CDR3 regions, with RNA transcripts as the source. The HTBI primer set drove a first-round RT-PCR of the TCR CDR3. Using its own MiXCR run on the multiplex PCR reads, TCRdb lists one record per CDR3 protein. The sample carries 350,000 to 400,000 distinct CDR3 sequences, 15% to 20% recorded once. The sequenced sample consisted of blood. All receptors derive from a woman between 18 and 29 years old with Graves' hyperthyroidism.

This clonotype came up many times. The genes are TRBV29-1 and TRBJ1-5, with a tentative D call TRBD1 (5 bases). V lost 6 bases, J lost 5 bases, and 8 bases lay in between. CDR1 is SQVTM and CDR2 is ANQGSEA in the germline V gene. The CDR3 spans 11 residues. The CDR3 DNA follows: TGCAGCGTGGGACCGGATCAGCCCCAGCATTTT. Amino acids: CSVGPDQPQHF.

This clonotype has a count of ten or more. The rearrangement joins TRBV7-9 to TRBJ2-5; D may be TRBD1 or TRBD2 (6 bases each). Germline lookup yields CDR1 SEHNR and CDR2 FQNEAQ (reference sequence). This CDR3 region has 16 residues. V lost 5 bases and J 3 bases, leaving 19 bases between the germline ends. The CDR3 here is CASSGGLASFKETQYF. CDR3 nucleotides: TGTGCCAGCAGCGGGGGGCTAGCGAGTTTTAAAGAGACCCAGTACTTC. The complete variable domain, with remaining parts taken from reference TRBV7-9 and TRBJ2-5, reads DTGVSQNPRHKITKRGQNVTFRCDPISEHNRLYWYRQTLGQGPEFLTYFQNEAQLEKSRLLSDRFSAERPKGSFSTLEIQRTEQGDSAMYLCASSGGLASFKETQYFGPGTRLLVL.

This clonotype was seen ten or more times. J is TRBJ1-2 and V is TRBV4-1, with D maybe TRBD1 (5 bases). V lost 0 bases to trimming and J lost 4 bases, with 15 bases between them. This CDR3 has 16 amino acids. Germline CDR1 is MGHRA and CDR2 is YSYEKL. The CDR3, as DNA: TGCGCCAGCAGCCAAGAAAGCAGGGAGGCCCTCTATGGCTACACCTTC. This gives the protein CASSQESREALYGYTF.

As DNA, the CDR3 is TGTGCCAGCAGCCGGAGCGGGAGGACTACCTACGAGCAGTACTTC. This translates into CASSRSGRTTYEQYF. The V gene is TRBV28, the J gene TRBJ2-7; 9 nucleotides align to TRBD2. Germline V gives CDR1 MDHEN, CDR2 SYDVKM. The CDR3 is 15 residues long. Trimming took 6 bases from V and 2 from J; bases not matched to a gene: 8.

This clonotype was seen at least ten times. This chain connects TRBV6-1 to TRBJ2-2, with 7 bases lining up with TRBD1. Germline lookup yields CDR1 MNHNS and CDR2 SASEGT. Losses at the gene ends were 1 base for V and 12 bases for J; bases not matched to a gene: 8. This CDR3 region has 14 residues. The CDR3 bases are TGTGCCAGCAGTGAAGTACAGGGGCGGGCGAAGCTGTTTTTT. It yields the protein CASSEVQGRAKLFF.

In this sample, this clonotype turned up many times. V and J are TRBV11-3 and TRBJ2-3, with TRBD2 matching 13 bases. V dropped 1 base and J dropped 4; count of bases not matched to a gene: 14. Germline V lookup: CDR1 SGHNT, CDR2 YENEEA. The CDR3 consists of 20 residues. CDR3 nucleotides: TGTGCCAGCAGCTTAGTACTAGCGGGGGGGCCGATCCTCGGCCCAGATACGCAGTATTTT. It translates to CASSLVLAGGPILGPDTQYF.

This clonotype was counted many times. This rearrangement joins TRBV29-1 to TRBJ1-2; 7 nucleotides line up with TRBD1. Unmatched junction bases numbered 11, after V lost 6 bases and J lost 4 bases. The CDR3 is made up of 14 amino acids. CDR1 is SQVTM, CDR2 ANQGSEA, per germline. CDR3 nucleotide sequence: TGCAGCGTCGTCCGTGAGGGGGACAGCTATGGCTACACCTTC. Translation: CSVVREGDSYGYTF.

This clonotype was picked up many times. The chain is built from TRBV20-1 and TRBJ1-5, with D possibly matching TRBD1 (5 bases). The CDR3 extends over 14 amino acids. The germline CDR1 and CDR2 sequences are DFQATT and SNEGSKA (reference sequence). V was pared by 2 bases and J by 7 bases, with 15 bases between. CDR3 protein: CSARIGAAKQPQHF. Here the CDR3 DNA reads TGCAGTGCTAGAATCGGGGCCGCCAAGCAGCCCCAGCATTTT.

The V gene is TRBV6-1, the J gene TRBJ1-1, with TRBD1 matching over 9 bases. The germline CDR1 and CDR2 sequences are MNHNS and SASEGT. The CDR3 is 15 residues long. The junction had 9 bases not matched to a gene; V was cut back by 3 bases and J by 7 bases. CDR3 nucleotides: TGTGCCAGCAGTGAGACAGGGGGGAGTAGCGTTGAAGCTTTCTTT. Protein: CASSETGGSSVEAFF.

This clonotype came up many times. The chain is built from TRBV20-1 and TRBJ1-2; D is ambiguous. Germline V gene lookup returns CDR1 DFQATT and CDR2 SNEGSKA (reference sequence). The CDR3 spans 13 residues. Trimming took off 5 bases at V and 3 bases at J, with 13 bases between the two ends. The CDR3 nucleotides are TGCAGTGCTCTCCCGCTTCGGGACTATGGCTACACCTTC. It translates to CSALPLRDYGYTF.

Many counts were recorded for this clonotype. The rearrangement uses TRBV20-1 and TRBJ1-1; D remains unclear. CDR1 DFQATT and CDR2 SNEGSKA come from the germline V gene (reference sequence). This CDR3 has 13 amino acids. The ends were cut back, 6 bases at V and 0 bases at J, with 11 bases in the middle. The DNA for the CDR3 is TGCAGTGCCGAAAGGCCCTTGAACACTGAAGCTTTCTTT. It translates to CSAERPLNTEAFF.

The J gene is TRBJ1-2, the V gene TRBV28; D gene unclear. Germline loops: CDR1 MDHEN, CDR2 SYDVKM. The V end was cut by 6 bases, the J end by 7 bases, with 18 bases between. The CDR3 length is 14 residues. In DNA form, the CDR3 reads TGTGCCAGCAGGGATAAATGGGAACTGGGTGGCTACACCTTC. It codes for CASRDKWELGGYTF.

This clonotype has ten or more counts. This chain links TRBV7-3 with TRBJ1-1, with D perhaps matching TRBD1 (5 bases). Germline V gene data show CDR1 as SGHTA and CDR2 as FQGTGA. The CDR3 has 13 amino acids. Deletions cut 1 base from V and 6 bases from J, with 9 bases between. CDR3 sequence reads: CASSLKTAAEAFF. The CDR3 region has the DNA TGTGCCAGCAGCTTAAAGACAGCCGCTGAAGCTTTCTTT.

The table lists this clonotype with many counts. V gene TRBV24-1 combines with J gene TRBJ1-5; D is unclear. Trimming took off 4 bases at V and 4 bases at J, with 10 bases between the two ends. Germline CDR1 reads KGHDR; CDR2 reads SFDVKD. This CDR3 contains 14 residues. The CDR3 coding sequence is TGTGCCACCAGTGAGGACTACGGGAATCAGCCCCAGCATTTT. Translated, it gives CATSEDYGNQPQHF.

Ten or more counts support this clonotype. The genes are TRBV20-1 and TRBJ1-3, with D tentatively TRBD1 (6 bases). This CDR3 region has 15 residues. Germline loops: CDR1 DFQATT, CDR2 SNEGSKA (reference sequence). The V and J ends lost 0 bases and 0 bases respectively, with 9 bases between them. CDR3: CSARDGQNSGNTIYF. Here the CDR3 DNA reads TGCAGTGCTAGAGACGGACAGAACTCTGGAAACACCATATATTTT.

V is TRBV12-3 or TRBV12-4 and J is TRBJ1-1; possibly TRBD1 for D (6 bases). Trimming removed 3 bases at V and 7 bases at J, with 18 bases between. CDR3 length: 15 residues. CDR3 loop: CASSFWGQADGEAFF. The CDR3 DNA follows: TGTGCCAGCAGTTTTTGGGGGCAAGCCGACGGTGAAGCTTTCTTT.

This clonotype has a handful of counts. Compared with germline, one end of the junction differs, possibly owing to a read error. This chain joins TRBV5-1 and TRBJ1-1, with D hard to call. The CDR3 extends over 13 amino acids. The germline CDR1 and CDR2 sequences are SGHRS and YFSETQ. The CDR3 DNA reads as TGCGCCAGCAGCTTAGTCCCTAACACTGAAGCTTGCTTT. Its translation: CASSLVPNTEACF. Combining the CDR3 with reference TRBV5-1 and TRBJ1-1 gives the whole variable domain KAGVTQTPRYLIKTRGQQVTLSCSPISGHRSVSWYQQTPGQGLQFLFEYFSETQRNKGNFPGRFSGRQFSNSRSEMNVSTLELGDSALYLCASSLVPNTEACFGQGTRLTVV.

The chain combines TRBV20-1 with TRBJ2-7, with TRBD2 matching over 11 bases. CDR1 is DFQATT, CDR2 SNEGSKA, per germline (reference sequence). The CDR3 is made up of 15 amino acids. V lost 0 bases and J lost 4; bases outside the gene matches: 5. The CDR3 DNA sequence: TGCAGTGCTAGAGATTGGGTAGCGGGGGGGTACGAGCAGTACTTC. It specifies CSARDWVAGGYEQYF.

This clonotype was observed many times. V gene TRBV20-1 combines with J gene TRBJ1-1; the D gene is possibly TRBD1 (5 bases). There are 15 residues in the CDR3. V lost 4 bases to trimming and J lost 1 base, with 16 bases between them. In germline, CDR1 is DFQATT, CDR2 SNEGSKA (reference sequence). DNA for the CDR3: TGCAGTGCTAAGGGGCAGGCCTCTTCGAACACTGAAGCTTTCTTT. Encoded protein: CSAKGQASSNTEAFF.

This chain uses TRBV12-3 or TRBV12-4 with TRBJ1-5; D is ambiguous. The CDR3 consists of 16 residues. Trimming removed 6 bases at V and 1 base at J, with 16 bases between. This chain's CDR3 is CASRPDTRGSNQPQHF. Written as DNA, the CDR3 is TGTGCCAGCAGACCAGACACCCGGGGAAGCAATCAGCCCCAGCATTTT.

This chain connects TRBV28 to TRBJ1-2; 9 positions match TRBD1. CDR3 length: 14 amino acids. The V gene end was trimmed by 7 bases and the J gene end by 8 bases; junction bases not matched to a gene: 11. Germline lookup yields CDR1 MDHEN and CDR2 SYDVKM. CDR3 nucleotides: TGTGCCAGCAACCCCCCGGGACAGGGAGAAGGCTACACCTTC. Amino acids: CASNPPGQGEGYTF.

This clonotype has ten or more counts. The chain is built from TRBV4-1 and TRBJ2-7; D is unresolved. Trimming left V 6 bases short and J 5 bases short, with 8 bases between. This CDR3 region has 11 residues. Germline-derived CDR1 and CDR2 are MGHRA and YSYEKL. CDR3 loop: CASSQPNEQYF. CDR3 DNA: TGCGCCAGCAGTCAACCTAACGAGCAGTACTTC.

This clonotype was counted at least ten times. The V and J genes are TRBV28 and TRBJ1-2, with a possible D match to TRBD1 (6 bases). Germline CDR1 MDHEN, CDR2 SYDVKM. Trimming stripped 5 bases from V and 8 bases from J, with 21 bases between. The CDR3 contains 15 residues. The DNA for the CDR3 is TGTGCCAGCAGTAAAGGGACATTAACCCGCTACGGCTACACCTTC. Amino acid sequence: CASSKGTLTRYGYTF.